The present TCR beta chain was sequenced within a study of Ad26.COV2.S vaccination and SARS-CoV-2 variants. CDR3 length: 14 amino acids. The V end was cut by 4 bases, the J end by 4 bases, with 12 bases between. Germline CDR1 reads SGHRS; CDR2 reads YFSETQ. Libraries were prepared by immunoSEQ multiplex PCR; TCRdb keeps only in-frame clonotypes and omits some of them. Of about 350,000 clones in the sample, roughly 89% were seen once. Findings and caveats of the study: Measurements of TCR breadth and depth may have given underestimates of the total T cell responses. In vaccinated individuals, spike-specific CD8+ and CD4+ T cell responses reportedly displayed substantial breadth.

Treatment reported: roughly 20 received Ad26.COV2.S at low or high dose, single or two shots; 5 received placebo; per-sample allocation not given. On day 63 after the first injection, vaccine and placebo recipients gave samples. Based in Boston, the donor was an adult of 18-55 years. A note on this clone: Its antigen is unknown.

The source of this sequence is a person aged 18-65 years who received the Ad26.COV2.S COVID-19 vaccine or a placebo. The sequencing here drew on peripheral blood, taken in a trial of Ad26.COV2.S vaccine versus placebo. This sequence joins TRBV5-1 and TRBJ2-1; D is undetermined. CDR3 region: CASSLGTTYNEQFF. CDR3 DNA sequence: TGCGCCAGCAGCCTGGGAACGACGTACAATGAGCAGTTCTTC. Supplemented by reference TRBV5-1 and TRBJ2-1, the full variable domain reads KAGVTQTPRYLIKTRGQQVTLSCSPISGHRSVSWYQQTPGQGLQFLFEYFSETQRNKGNFPGRFSGRQFSNSRSEMNVSTLELGDSALYLCASSLGTTYNEQFFGPGTRLTVL.